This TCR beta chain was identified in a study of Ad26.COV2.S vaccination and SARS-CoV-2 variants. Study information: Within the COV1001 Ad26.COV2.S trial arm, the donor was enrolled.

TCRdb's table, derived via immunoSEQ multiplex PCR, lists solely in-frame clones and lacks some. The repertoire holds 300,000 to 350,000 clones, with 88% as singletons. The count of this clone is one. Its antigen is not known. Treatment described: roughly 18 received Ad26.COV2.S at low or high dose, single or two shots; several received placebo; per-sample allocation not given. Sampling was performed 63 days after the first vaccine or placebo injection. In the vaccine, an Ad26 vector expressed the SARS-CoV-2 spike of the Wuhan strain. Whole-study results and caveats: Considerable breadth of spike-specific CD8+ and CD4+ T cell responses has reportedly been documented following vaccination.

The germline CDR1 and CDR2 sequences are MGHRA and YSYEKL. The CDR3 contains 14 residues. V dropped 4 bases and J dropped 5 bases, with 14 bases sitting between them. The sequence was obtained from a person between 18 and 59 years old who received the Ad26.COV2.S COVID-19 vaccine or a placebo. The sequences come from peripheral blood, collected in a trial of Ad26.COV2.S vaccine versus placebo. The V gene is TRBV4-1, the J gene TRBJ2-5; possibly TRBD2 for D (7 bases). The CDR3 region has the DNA TGCGCCAGCAGCCCCCAACAGGGAGGGGAGACCCAGTACTTC. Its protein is CASSPQQGGETQYF.